Listed here are 20 T cell receptor beta chains from one sample, sequenced in a study of regulatory dendritic cells for organ transplantation. The assay was immunoSEQ multiplex PCR, and TCRdb's table has in-frame clones only and misses some. The sample lists 28,000 or so clones, roughly 80% occurring once. Input material: naive CD4+ T cells from blood. The sample's subset: CD45RA+ naive T cells. Receptor source: a human donor in good health.

In this sample, this clone turned up a few times. J is TRBJ1-2 and V is TRBV10-2, with 8 bases matching TRBD1. The V segment lost 9 bases and the J segment 2 bases; nucleotides outside the gene matches: 5. The CDR3 sequence is 13 residues long. Germline V CDR1 and CDR2: WSHSY, SAAADI. CDR3 region: CASQGAQNYGYTF. The DNA for the CDR3 is TGCGCCAGTCAGGGGGCGCAAAACTATGGCTACACCTTC.

The CDR3 DNA follows: TGTGCCGTGCGGGGGCTGAATAATGAAAAACTGTTTTTT. Protein product: CAVRGLNNEKLFF. V usage is TRBV6-1 and J usage is TRBJ1-4; tentative D call: TRBD1 (6 bases). Trimming shortened V by 11 bases and J by 4 bases, and 14 bases separated the two germline ends. There are 13 residues in the CDR3. In germline, CDR1 is MNHNS, CDR2 SASEGT.

V usage is TRBV2 and J usage is TRBJ1-5, with no clear D. The germline V gene has CDR1 SNHLY and CDR2 FYNNEI. The CDR3 length is 14 residues. V lost 0 bases, J lost 6 bases, and 9 bases lay in between. CDR3 nucleotide sequence: TGTGCCAGCAGTGAAGCCGATGGGCGTCAGCCCCAGCATTTT. Residues: CASSEADGRQPQHF. Full variable domain (remainder filled in from reference TRBV2 and TRBJ1-5): EPEVTQTPSHQVTQMGQEVILRCVPISNHLYFYWYRQILGQKVEFLVSFYNNEISEKSEIFDDQFSVERPDGSNFTLKIRSTKLEDSAMYFCASSEADGRQPQHFGDGTRLSIL.

V and J are TRBV18 and TRBJ2-7; perhaps TRBD1 as D (6 bases). Trimming shortened V by 0 bases and J by 5 bases, and 14 bases separated the two germline ends. The CDR3 is made up of 15 amino acids. Germline V CDR1 and CDR2: KGHSH, LQKENI. CDR3 region: CASSPPSRGTHEQYF. The CDR3 nucleotides are TGTGCCAGCTCACCACCCAGCAGGGGTACCCACGAGCAGTACTTC.

This clone was detected only once. The chain uses TRBV7-2 and TRBJ1-6, with D unclear. Between the trimmed V and J ends, which lost 5 bases and 2 bases, there was a span of 10 bases. The germline V gene encodes CDR1 SGHTA and CDR2 FQGNSA. The length of the CDR3 is 15 residues. The CDR3 loop reads CASSPRRPYNSPLHF. The CDR3 DNA reads TGTGCCAGCAGCCCCAGGAGGCCCTATAATTCACCCCTCCACTTT.

The CDR3 DNA reads TGTGCCACCAGCAGAAAGGGACAGGGGGTTTACAATGAGCAGTTCTTC. Encoded protein: CATSRKGQGVYNEQFF. This chain connects TRBV15 to TRBJ2-1; 11 bases line up with TRBD1. The J segment lost 4 bases and the V segment lost 2 bases, leaving 4 bases of the junction unmatched. The CDR3 is made up of 16 amino acids. Per the germline V gene, CDR1 is LNHNV and CDR2 is YYDKDF (reference sequence).

This rearrangement joins TRBV29-1 to TRBJ1-5; 8 positions agree with TRBD1. The trim removed 4 bases at V and 7 bases at J, leaving 6 bases unmatched. Germline V gene lookup returns CDR1 SQVTM and CDR2 ANQGSEA. CDR3 length equals 13 residues. CDR3 protein: CSVAGGSTQPQHF. CDR3 in DNA: TGCAGCGTTGCAGGGGGCTCTACGCAGCCCCAGCATTTT.

The CDR3 sequence is CASSQPGLAGRDTQYF. CDR3 nucleotide sequence: TGTGCCAGCAGCCAGCCGGGACTAGCGGGGAGGGATACGCAGTATTTT. This chain connects TRBV7-8 to TRBJ2-3, with 13 bases lining up with TRBD2. J lost 6 bases, V lost 5 bases, and 8 bases had no gene match. CDR3 length: 16 residues. Germline V CDR1 and CDR2: SGHVS, FQNEAQ.

The V call is TRBV6-5, the J call TRBJ1-1; maybe TRBD1 (5 bases). The CDR3 totals 15 residues. Germline V gene sequence: CDR1 MNHEY, CDR2 SVGAGI. V was cut by 2 bases and J by 3 bases, with 13 bases left in between. CDR3 nucleotides: TGTGCCAGCAGTTACGAGGTACAGGATGACACTGAAGCTTTCTTT. Protein product: CASSYEVQDDTEAFF.

This clone showed up just a few times. The rearrangement joins TRBV28 to TRBJ1-4; TRBD1 aligns across 7 bases. The CDR3 runs to 14 residues. From germline, CDR1 is MDHEN and CDR2 SYDVKM. The ends lost 4 bases at V and 10 bases at J; junction bases unmatched: 9. The CDR3 spells CASSWDRAQGKLFF. The DNA for the CDR3 is TGTGCCAGCAGTTGGGACAGAGCCCAGGGAAAACTGTTTTTT.

The V call is TRBV6-4, the J call TRBJ2-3; TRBD1 aligns across 9 bases. The CDR3 contains 14 residues. The V and J ends lost 10 bases and 2 bases, in that order; junction bases with no gene match: 7. Germline V gives CDR1 MRHNA, CDR2 SNTAGT. The CDR3 loop is CATGRDRDTDTQYF. The DNA of the CDR3 is TGTGCCACGGGAAGGGACAGGGACACAGATACGCAGTATTTT.

This rearrangement joins TRBV5-1 to TRBJ1-4; no clear D gene. With 0 bases removed from V and 8 bases from J, the gap between germline ends came to 11 bases. Germline V gene lookup returns CDR1 SGHRS and CDR2 YFSETQ. The CDR3 is made up of 14 amino acids. CDR3 nucleotide sequence: TGCGCCAGCAGCTTGGTTGCGCGAGGGGAAAAACTGTTTTTT. Protein sequence: CASSLVARGEKLFF.

The rearrangement links TRBV5-1 to TRBJ2-5; possible D gene TRBD2, 6 bases. CDR1 and CDR2 (germline): SGHRS, YFSETQ. This CDR3 is built from 15 residues. Deletions cut 1 base from V and 2 bases from J, with 12 bases between. The CDR3 coding sequence is TGCGCCAGCAGCTTGATAAGGAGGGGTCAAGAGACCCAGTACTTC. Translating it yields CASSLIRRGQETQYF.

The chain employs TRBV19 and TRBJ2-3, with 7 bases fitting TRBD2. Per the germline V gene, CDR1 is LNHDA and CDR2 is SQIVND (reference sequence). There are 13 residues in the CDR3. V gave up 10 bases and J gave up 6 bases; unmatched junction bases: 10. The CDR3 reads CATTDGGFDTQYF. CDR3 sequence (DNA): TGTGCCACCACTGACGGGGGGTTTGATACGCAGTATTTT.

V and J are TRBV7-2 and TRBJ1-6; maybe TRBD1 (6 bases). The CDR3 covers 16 residues. Germline CDR1 reads SGHTA; CDR2 reads FQGNSA. The V end was cut by 0 bases, the J end by 5 bases, with 11 bases between. CDR3 DNA: TGTGCCAGCAGCTTAGCGGGGGCCATTAATAATTCACCCCTCCACTTT. It specifies CASSLAGAINNSPLHF.

Regarding this clone: It is unclear where the CDR3 begins or ends on the DNA, so no DNA is shown, and the CDR3 is as TCRdb lists it. The rearrangement links TRBV9 to TRBJ1-3. CDR1 is SGDLS and CDR2 is YYNGEE in the germline V gene. Including both end residues, the CDR3 is 20 amino acids long. CDR3 amino acids: CASSVAPPGNTIYFDHTIYF.

This clone was counted a single time. The chain is built from TRBV19 and TRBJ1-5; weak D call: TRBD1 (6 bases). With 7 bases removed from V and 5 bases from J, the gap between germline ends came to 18 bases. Germline values: CDR1 LNHDA, CDR2 SQIVND (reference sequence). This CDR3 contains 15 residues. CDR3 bases: TGTGCCAGTATCCGGAAGGGGGGAGGGGATCAGCCCCAGCATTTT. Its protein is CASIRKGGGDQPQHF.

The J gene is TRBJ1-5, the V gene TRBV10-3; 8 positions match TRBD1. The CDR3 length is 15 residues. CDR1 ENHRY and CDR2 SYGVKD come from the germline V gene. V was clipped by 4 bases and J by 5 bases; unmatched bases: 7. The CDR3 DNA reads as TGTGCCATCAGTGGAGGGACAGGACCGGATCAGCCCCAGCATTTT. Its translation: CAISGGTGPDQPQHF.

This chain links TRBV19 with TRBJ1-6, with unresolved D. Trimming took off 0 bases at V and 14 bases at J, with 14 bases between the two ends. Per the germline V gene, CDR1 is LNHDA and CDR2 is SQIVND (reference sequence). The CDR3 contains 14 residues. Here the CDR3 reads CASSIDALSSTLHF. The CDR3, as DNA: TGTGCCAGTAGTATAGACGCTTTAAGTTCTACCCTCCACTTT.

The rearrangement links TRBV2 to TRBJ2-3; D remains ambiguous. CDR3 length equals 16 residues. The V gene lost 2 bases and the J gene lost 0 bases, with 12 bases spanning the gap. Germline CDR1 SNHLY, CDR2 FYNNEI. CDR3 amino acids: CASSERGPQSTDTQYF. The CDR3 nucleotides are TGTGCCAGCAGTGAAAGAGGCCCCCAAAGCACAGATACGCAGTATTTT. Full variable domain (missing parts from reference TRBV2 and TRBJ2-3): EPEVTQTPSHQVTQMGQEVILRCVPISNHLYFYWYRQILGQKVEFLVSFYNNEISEKSEIFDDQFSVERPDGSNFTLKIRSTKLEDSAMYFCASSERGPQSTDTQYFGPGTRLTVL.